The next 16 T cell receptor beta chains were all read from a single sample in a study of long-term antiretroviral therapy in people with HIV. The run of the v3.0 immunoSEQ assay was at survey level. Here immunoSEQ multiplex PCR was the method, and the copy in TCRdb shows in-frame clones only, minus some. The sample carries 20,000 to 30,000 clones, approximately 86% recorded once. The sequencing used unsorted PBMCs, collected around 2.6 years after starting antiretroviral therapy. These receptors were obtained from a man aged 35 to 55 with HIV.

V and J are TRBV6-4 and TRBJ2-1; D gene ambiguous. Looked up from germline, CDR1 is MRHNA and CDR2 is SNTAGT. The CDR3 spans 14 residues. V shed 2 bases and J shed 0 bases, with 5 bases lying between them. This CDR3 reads CASSDSDSYNEQFF. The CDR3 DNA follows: TGTGCCAGCAGTGACAGCGACTCCTACAATGAGCAGTTCTTC.

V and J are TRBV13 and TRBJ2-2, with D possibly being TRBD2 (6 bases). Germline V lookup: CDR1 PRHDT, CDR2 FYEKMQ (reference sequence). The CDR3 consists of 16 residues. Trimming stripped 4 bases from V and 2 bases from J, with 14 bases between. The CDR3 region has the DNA TGTGCCAGCAGCTACGGGACTTATGATAACACCGGGGAGCTGTTTTTT. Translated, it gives CASSYGTYDNTGELFF.

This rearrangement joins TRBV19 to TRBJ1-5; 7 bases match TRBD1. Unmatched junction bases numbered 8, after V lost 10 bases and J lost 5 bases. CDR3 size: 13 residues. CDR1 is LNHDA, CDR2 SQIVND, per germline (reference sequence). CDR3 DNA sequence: TGTGCCACCTCACAGGGGTCGCATCAGCCCCAGCATTTT. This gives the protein CATSQGSHQPQHF. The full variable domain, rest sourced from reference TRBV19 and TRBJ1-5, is DGGITQSPKYLFRKEGQNVTLSCEQNLNHDAMYWYRQDPGQGLRLIYYSQIVNDFQKGDIAEGYSVSREKKESFPLTVTSAQKNPTAFYLCATSQGSHQPQHFGDGTRLSIL.

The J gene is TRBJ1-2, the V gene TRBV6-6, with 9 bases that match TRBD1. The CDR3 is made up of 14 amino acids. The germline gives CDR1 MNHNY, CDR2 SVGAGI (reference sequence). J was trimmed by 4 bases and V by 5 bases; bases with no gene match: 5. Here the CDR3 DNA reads TGTGCCAGCAGTCGGGGACAGGGTTTCTATGGCTACACCTTC. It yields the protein CASSRGQGFYGYTF.

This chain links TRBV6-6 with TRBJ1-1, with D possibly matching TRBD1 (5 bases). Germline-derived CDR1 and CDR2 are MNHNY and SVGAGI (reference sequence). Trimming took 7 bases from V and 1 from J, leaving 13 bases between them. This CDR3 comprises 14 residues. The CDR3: CASTTTGANTEAFF. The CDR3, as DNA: TGTGCCAGCACCACTACAGGTGCGAACACTGAAGCTTTCTTT.

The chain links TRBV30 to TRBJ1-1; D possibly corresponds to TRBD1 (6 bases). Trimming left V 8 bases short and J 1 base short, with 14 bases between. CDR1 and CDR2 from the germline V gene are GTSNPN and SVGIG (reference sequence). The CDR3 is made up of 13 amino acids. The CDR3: CARSDRTNTEAFF. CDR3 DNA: TGTGCCAGATCGGACAGAACGAACACTGAAGCTTTCTTT.

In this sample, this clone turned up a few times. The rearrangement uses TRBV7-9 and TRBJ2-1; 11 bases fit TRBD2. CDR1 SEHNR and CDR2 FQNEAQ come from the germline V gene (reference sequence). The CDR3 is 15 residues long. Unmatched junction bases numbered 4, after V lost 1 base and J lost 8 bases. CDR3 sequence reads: CASSLVLAGDHEQFF. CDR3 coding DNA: TGTGCCAGCAGCTTAGTACTAGCGGGAGACCATGAGCAGTTCTTC.

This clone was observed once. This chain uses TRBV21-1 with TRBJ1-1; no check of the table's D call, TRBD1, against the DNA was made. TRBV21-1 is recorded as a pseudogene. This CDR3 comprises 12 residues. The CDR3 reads CASGAGGTEAFF. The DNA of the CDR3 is TGTGCCAGCGGAGCAGGGGGCACTGAAGCTTTCTTT.

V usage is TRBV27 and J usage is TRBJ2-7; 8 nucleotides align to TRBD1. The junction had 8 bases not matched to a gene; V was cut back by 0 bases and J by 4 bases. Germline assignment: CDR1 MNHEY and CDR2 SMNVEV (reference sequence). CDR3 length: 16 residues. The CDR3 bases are TGTGCCAGCAGTTTATCGGGCGGGACAGGTGCTTACGAGCAGTACTTC. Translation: CASSLSGGTGAYEQYF.

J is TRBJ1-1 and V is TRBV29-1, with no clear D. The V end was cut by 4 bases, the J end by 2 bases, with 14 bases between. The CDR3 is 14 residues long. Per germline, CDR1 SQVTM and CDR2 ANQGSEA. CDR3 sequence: CSVGPRISNTEAFF. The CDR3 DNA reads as TGCAGCGTTGGGCCGAGGATCTCAAACACTGAAGCTTTCTTT.

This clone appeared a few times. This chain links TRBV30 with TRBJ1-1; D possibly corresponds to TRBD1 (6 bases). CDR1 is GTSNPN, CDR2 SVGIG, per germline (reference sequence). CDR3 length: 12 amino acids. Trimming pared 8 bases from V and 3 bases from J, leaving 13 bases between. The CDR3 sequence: CAQGTDYTEAFF. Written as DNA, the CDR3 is TGTGCCCAGGGGACCGATTACACTGAAGCTTTCTTT.

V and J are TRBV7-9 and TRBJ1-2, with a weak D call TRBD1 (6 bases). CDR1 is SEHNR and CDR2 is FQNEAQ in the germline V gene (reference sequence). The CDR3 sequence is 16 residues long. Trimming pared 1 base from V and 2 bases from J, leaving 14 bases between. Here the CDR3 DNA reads TGTGCCAGCAGCTTAGATATGCGGGGGCCGAACTATGGCTACACCTTC. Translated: CASSLDMRGPNYGYTF.

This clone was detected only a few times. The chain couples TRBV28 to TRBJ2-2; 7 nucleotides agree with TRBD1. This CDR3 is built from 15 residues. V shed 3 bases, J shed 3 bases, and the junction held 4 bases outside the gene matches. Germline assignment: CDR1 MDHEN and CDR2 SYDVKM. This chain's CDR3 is CASSFTGQYTGELFF. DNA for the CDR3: TGTGCCAGCAGTTTCACGGGACAGTACACCGGGGAGCTGTTTTTT.

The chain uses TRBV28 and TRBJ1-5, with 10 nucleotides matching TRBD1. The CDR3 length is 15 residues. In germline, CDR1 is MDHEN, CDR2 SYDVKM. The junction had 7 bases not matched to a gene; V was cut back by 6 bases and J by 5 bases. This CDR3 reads CASRAGTGEYQPQHF. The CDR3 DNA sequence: TGTGCCAGCAGAGCCGGGACAGGGGAATATCAGCCCCAGCATTTT.

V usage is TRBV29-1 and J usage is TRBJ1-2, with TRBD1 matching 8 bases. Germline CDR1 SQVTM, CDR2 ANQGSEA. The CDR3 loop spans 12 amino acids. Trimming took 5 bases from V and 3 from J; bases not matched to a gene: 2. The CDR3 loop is CSVPGQDYGYTF. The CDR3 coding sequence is TGCAGCGTTCCGGGACAGGACTATGGCTACACCTTC. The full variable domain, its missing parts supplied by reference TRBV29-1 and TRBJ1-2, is SAVISQKPSRDICQRGTSLTIQCQVDSQVTMMFWYRQQPGQSLTLIATANQGSEATYESGFVIDKFPISRPNLTFSTLTVSNMSPEDSSIYLCSVPGQDYGYTFGSGTRLTVV.

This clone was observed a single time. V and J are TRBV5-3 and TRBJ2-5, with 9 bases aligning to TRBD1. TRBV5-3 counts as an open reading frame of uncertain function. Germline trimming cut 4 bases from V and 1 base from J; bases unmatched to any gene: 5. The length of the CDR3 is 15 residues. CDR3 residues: CARSKDRGSQETQYF. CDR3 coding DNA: TGTGCCAGAAGCAAGGACAGGGGATCCCAAGAGACCCAGTACTTC.